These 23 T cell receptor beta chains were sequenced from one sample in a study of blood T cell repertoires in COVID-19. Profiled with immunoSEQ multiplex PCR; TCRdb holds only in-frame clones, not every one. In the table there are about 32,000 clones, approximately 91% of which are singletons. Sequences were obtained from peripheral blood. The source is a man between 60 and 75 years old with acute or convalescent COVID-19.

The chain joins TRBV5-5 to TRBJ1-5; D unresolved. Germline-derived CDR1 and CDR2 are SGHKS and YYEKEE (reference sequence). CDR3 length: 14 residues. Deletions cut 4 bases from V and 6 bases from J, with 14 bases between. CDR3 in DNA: TGTGCCAGCAGCCGGCACGGGGTTGGTCAGCCCCAGCATTTT. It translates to CASSRHGVGQPQHF.

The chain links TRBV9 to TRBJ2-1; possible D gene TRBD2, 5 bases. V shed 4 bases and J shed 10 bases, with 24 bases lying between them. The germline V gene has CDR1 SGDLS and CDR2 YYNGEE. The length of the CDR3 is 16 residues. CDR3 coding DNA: TGTGCCAGCAGCTCCACAATATCTACGGGGTCGGGGGAGCAGTTCTTC. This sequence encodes CASSSTISTGSGEQFF.

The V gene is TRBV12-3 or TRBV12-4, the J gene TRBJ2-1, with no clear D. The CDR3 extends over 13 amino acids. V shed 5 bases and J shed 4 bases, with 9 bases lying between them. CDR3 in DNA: TGTGCCAGCAGTCTCGGAGTGTACAATGAGCAGTTCTTC. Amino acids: CASSLGVYNEQFF.

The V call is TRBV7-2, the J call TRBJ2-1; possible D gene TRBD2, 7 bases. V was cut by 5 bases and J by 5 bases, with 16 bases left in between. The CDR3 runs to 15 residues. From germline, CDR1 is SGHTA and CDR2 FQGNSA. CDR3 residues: CASSRGQGRDNEQFF. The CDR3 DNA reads TGTGCCAGCAGCCGGGGACAAGGGAGGGACAATGAGCAGTTCTTC. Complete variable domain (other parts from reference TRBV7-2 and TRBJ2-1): GAGVSQSPSNKVTEKGKDVELRCDPISGHTALYWYRQSLGQGLEFLIYFQGNSAPDKSGLPSDRFSAERTGGSVSTLTIQRTQQEDSAVYLCASSRGQGRDNEQFFGPGTRLTVL.

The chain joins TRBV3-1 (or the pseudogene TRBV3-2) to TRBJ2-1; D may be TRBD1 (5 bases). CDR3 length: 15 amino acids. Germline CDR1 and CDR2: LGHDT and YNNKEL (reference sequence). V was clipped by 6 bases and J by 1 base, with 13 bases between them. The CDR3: CASSLTGRSYNEQFF. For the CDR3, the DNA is TGTGCCAGCAGTTTAACAGGCCGATCCTACAATGAGCAGTTCTTC.

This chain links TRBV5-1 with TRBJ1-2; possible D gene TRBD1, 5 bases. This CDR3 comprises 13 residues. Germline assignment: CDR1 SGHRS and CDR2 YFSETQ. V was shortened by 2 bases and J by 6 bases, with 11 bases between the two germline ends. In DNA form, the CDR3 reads TGCGCCAGCAGCTTAGGGGCAACTAATGGCTACACCTTC. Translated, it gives CASSLGATNGYTF.

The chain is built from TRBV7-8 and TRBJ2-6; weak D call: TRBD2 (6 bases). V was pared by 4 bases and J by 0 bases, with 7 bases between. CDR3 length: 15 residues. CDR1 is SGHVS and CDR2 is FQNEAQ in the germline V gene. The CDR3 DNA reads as TGTGCCAGCAGCTCCGGGGGCTCTGGGGCCAACGTCCTGACTTTC. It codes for CASSSGGSGANVLTF.

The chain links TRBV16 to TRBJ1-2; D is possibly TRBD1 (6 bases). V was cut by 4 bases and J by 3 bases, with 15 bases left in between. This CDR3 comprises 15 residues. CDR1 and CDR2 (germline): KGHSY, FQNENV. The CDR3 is CASSPGVGGDYGYTF. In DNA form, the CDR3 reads TGTGCCAGCAGCCCCGGGGTAGGGGGAGACTATGGCTACACCTTC.

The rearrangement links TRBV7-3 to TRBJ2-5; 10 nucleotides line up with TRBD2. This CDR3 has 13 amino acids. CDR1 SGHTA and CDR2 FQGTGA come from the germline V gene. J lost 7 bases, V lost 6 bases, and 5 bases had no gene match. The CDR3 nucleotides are TGTGCCAGCAGTTACAGCGGGGGGGCGACCCAGTACTTC. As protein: CASSYSGGATQYF.

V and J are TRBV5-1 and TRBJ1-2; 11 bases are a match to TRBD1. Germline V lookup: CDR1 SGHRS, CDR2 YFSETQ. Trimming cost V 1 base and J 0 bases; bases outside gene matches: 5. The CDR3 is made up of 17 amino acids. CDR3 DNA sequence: TGCGCCAGCAGCTTGAGGACAGGGGGCCTCCCTAACTATGGCTACACCTTC. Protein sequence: CASSLRTGGLPNYGYTF. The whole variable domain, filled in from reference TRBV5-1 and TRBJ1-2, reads KAGVTQTPRYLIKTRGQQVTLSCSPISGHRSVSWYQQTPGQGLQFLFEYFSETQRNKGNFPGRFSGRQFSNSRSEMNVSTLELGDSALYLCASSLRTGGLPNYGYTFGSGTRLTVV.

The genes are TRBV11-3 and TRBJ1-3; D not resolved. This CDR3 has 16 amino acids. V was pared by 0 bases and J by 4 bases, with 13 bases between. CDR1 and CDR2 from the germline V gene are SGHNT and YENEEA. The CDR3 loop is CASSLDGFSHGNTIYF. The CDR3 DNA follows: TGTGCCAGCAGCTTAGACGGTTTTAGTCACGGAAACACCATATATTTT.

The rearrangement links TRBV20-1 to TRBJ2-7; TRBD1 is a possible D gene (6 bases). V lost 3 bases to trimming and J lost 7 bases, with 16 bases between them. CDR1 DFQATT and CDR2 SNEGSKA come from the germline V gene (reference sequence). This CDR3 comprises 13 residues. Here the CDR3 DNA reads TGCAGTGCTAGTCTGGTAGCTACAGGGGAGCAGTACTTC. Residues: CSASLVATGEQYF.

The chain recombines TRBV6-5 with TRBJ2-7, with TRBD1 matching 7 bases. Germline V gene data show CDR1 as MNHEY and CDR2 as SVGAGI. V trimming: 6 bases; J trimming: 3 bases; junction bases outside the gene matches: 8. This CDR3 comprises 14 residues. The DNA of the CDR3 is TGTGCCAGCAGCCTGGGACAGACGTACTACGAGCAGTACTTC. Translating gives CASSLGQTYYEQYF.

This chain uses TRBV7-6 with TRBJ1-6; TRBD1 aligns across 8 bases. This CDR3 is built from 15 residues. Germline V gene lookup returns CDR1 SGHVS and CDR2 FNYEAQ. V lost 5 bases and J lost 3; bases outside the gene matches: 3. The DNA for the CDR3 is TGTGCCAGCAGCACCACAGGGGGCTATAATTCACCCCTCCACTTT. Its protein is CASSTTGGYNSPLHF. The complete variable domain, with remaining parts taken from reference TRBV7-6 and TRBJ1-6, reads GAGVSQSPRYKVTKRGQDVALRCDPISGHVSLYWYRQALGQGPEFLTYFNYEAQQDKSGLPNDRFSAERPEGSISTLTIQRTEQRDSAMYRCASSTTGGYNSPLHFGNGTRLTVT.

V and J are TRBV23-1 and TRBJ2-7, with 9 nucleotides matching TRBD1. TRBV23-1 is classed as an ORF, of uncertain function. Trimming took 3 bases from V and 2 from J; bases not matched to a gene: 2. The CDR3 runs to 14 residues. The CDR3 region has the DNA TGCGCCAGCAGTCAGGGGGACAGGGCCTACGAGCAGTACGTC. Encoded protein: CASSQGDRAYEQYV.

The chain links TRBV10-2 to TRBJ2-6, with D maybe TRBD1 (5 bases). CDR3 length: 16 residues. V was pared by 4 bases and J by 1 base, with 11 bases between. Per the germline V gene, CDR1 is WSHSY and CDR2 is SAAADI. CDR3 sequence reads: CASSGGSFSGANVLTF. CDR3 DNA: TGCGCCAGCAGTGGGGGCAGTTTTTCTGGGGCCAACGTCCTGACTTTC.

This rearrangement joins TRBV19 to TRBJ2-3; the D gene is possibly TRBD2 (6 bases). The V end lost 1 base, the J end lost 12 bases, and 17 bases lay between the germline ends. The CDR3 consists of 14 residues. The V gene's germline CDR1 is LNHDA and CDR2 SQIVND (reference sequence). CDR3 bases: TGTGCCAGTAGTATAGCCGGGGCTAGCGACCTTCAGTATTTT. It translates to CASSIAGASDLQYF.

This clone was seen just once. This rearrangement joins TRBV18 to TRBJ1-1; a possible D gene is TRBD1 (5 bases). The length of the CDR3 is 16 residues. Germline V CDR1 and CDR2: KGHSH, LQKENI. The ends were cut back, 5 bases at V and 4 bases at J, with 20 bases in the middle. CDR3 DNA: TGTGCCAGCTCAGCAGGATGGGGCGAAGGAAGCACTGAAGCTTTCTTT. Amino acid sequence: CASSAGWGEGSTEAFF.

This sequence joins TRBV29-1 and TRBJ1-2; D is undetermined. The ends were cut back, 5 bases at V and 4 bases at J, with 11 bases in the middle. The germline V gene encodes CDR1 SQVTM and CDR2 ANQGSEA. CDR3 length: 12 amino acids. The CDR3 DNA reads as TGCAGCGTTTCCGCCACGGTCTATGGCTACACCTTC. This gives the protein CSVSATVYGYTF. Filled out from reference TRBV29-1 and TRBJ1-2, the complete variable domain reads SAVISQKPSRDICQRGTSLTIQCQVDSQVTMMFWYRQQPGQSLTLIATANQGSEATYESGFVIDKFPISRPNLTFSTLTVSNMSPEDSSIYLCSVSATVYGYTFGSGTRLTVV.

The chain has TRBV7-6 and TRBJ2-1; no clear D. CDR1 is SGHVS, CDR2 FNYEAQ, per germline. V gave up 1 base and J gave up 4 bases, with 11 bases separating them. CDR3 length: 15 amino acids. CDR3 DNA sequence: TGTGCCAGCAGCTTAGGGGTCCCGGGTTACAATGAGCAGTTCTTC. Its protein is CASSLGVPGYNEQFF.

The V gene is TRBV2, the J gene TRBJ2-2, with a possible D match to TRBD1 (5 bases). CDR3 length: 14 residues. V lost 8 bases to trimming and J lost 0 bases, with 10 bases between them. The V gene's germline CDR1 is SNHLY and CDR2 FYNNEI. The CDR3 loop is CASARTSNTGELFF. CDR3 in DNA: TGTGCCAGCGCGAGGACATCGAACACCGGGGAGCTGTTTTTT.

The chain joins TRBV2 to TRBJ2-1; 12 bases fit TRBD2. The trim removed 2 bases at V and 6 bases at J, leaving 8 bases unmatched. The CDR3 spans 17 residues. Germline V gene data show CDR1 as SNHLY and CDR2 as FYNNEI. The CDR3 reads CASSEPKSSGRGNEQFF. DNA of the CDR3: TGTGCCAGCAGTGAACCGAAATCTAGCGGGAGGGGCAATGAGCAGTTCTTC.

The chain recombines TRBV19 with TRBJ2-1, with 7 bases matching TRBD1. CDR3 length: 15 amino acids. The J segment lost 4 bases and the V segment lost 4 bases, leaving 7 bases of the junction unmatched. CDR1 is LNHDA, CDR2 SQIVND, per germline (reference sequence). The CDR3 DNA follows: TGTGCCAGTAGTACTACAGGGGACCTATACAATGAGCAGTTCTTC. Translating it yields CASSTTGDLYNEQFF.